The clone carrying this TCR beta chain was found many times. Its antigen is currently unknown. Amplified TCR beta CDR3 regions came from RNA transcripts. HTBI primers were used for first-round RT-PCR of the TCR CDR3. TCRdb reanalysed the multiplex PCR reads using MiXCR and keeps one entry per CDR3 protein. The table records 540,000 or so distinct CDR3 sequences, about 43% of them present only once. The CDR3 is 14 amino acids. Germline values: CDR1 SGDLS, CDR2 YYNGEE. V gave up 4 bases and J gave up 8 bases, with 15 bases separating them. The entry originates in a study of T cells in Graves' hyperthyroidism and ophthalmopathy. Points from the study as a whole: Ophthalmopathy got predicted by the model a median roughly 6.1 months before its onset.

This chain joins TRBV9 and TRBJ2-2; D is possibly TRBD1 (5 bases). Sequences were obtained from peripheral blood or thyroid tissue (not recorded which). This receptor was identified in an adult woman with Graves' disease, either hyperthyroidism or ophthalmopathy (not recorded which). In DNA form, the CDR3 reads TGTGCCAGCAGCCAGGGCTGGGTGGCGGGGGAGCTGTTTTTT. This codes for CASSQGWVAGELFF.